This paragraph covers one T cell receptor beta chain sequence. Its antigen is undetermined. Arm-PCR of CDR3 regions and iRepertoire HTBI primers were the basis on which TCR beta libraries were built. A single record per CDR3 protein comes from TCRdb applying MiXCR to the multiplex PCR reads. Among 550,000 to 600,000 distinct CDR3 sequences listed, 15% to 20% were seen once. The entry originates in a study of regulatory T cells in long-lasting Graves disease. Points from the study as a whole: Favoring TRBV28, TRBJ1-2 and TRBJ2-5 was a feature seen in persistent disease.

The CDR3 is 20 residues long. With 3 bases removed from V and 4 bases from J, the gap between germline ends came to 28 bases. Germline V gene data show CDR1 as SGHAT and CDR2 as FQNNGV. Documented time point: newly diagnosed GD, antithyroid drugs for less than 3 months. PBMCs were the source of the RNA used for TCR sequencing. These data were also reused for a study on T cells in Graves' hyperthyroidism and ophthalmopathy.

This TCR was sampled from a man between 18 and 35 years old with Graves disease. The sequencing used peripheral blood mononuclear cells (PBMCs), collected at new diagnosis, from a patient treated with antithyroid drugs. The chain combines TRBV11-2 with TRBJ1-5, with a weak D call TRBD1 (6 bases). The CDR3 protein is CASSFFPSGGPQKANQPQHF. The CDR3 DNA follows: TGTGCCAGCAGCTTTTTTCCATCCGGGGGGCCCCAAAAAGCGAATCAGCCCCAGCATTTT.